This TCR beta chain was sequenced for a study of T cell responses to AZD1222 COVID-19 vaccine. Germline V gives CDR1 MNHNY, CDR2 SVGAGI (reference sequence). With 5 bases clipped from V and 5 bases from J, the junction kept 10 bases outside the gene matches. The CDR3 extends over 15 amino acids. Clones were read by immunoSEQ multiplex PCR, and TCRdb kept only the in-frame ones, dropping some. The sample lists 210,000 or so clones, 85% to 95% occurring once. The source of this sequence is an adult in good health. The sample was peripheral blood, taken on day 0 of MenACWY control vaccination. This sequence joins TRBV6-6 and TRBJ1-1, with 8 bases fitting TRBD1. CDR3 loop: CASSKEAQGGTEAFF. The CDR3 nucleotides read TGTGCCAGCAGTAAAGAGGCACAGGGGGGGACTGAAGCTTTCTTT.